These 32 T cell receptor beta chains came from one sample sequenced in a study of blood T cell repertoires in COVID-19. Assay used: immunoSEQ multiplex PCR; TCRdb lists only in-frame clones, some missing. This sample carries roughly 190,000 clones, over 75% of them seen once, and the ten largest clones take around an eighth. Sequenced input: peripheral blood. These receptors came from a woman aged 50 to 60 with acute or convalescent COVID-19.

This clone was seen a handful of times. The rearrangement uses TRBV6-1 and TRBJ1-1, with unresolved D. The CDR3 is 15 amino acids. Germline assignment: CDR1 MNHNS and CDR2 SASEGT. The ends were cut back, 3 bases at V and 0 bases at J, with 11 bases in the middle. The CDR3 bases are TGTGCCAGCAGTGATCTCCACGGAGTGAACACTGAAGCTTTCTTT. This translates into CASSDLHGVNTEAFF.

This sequence joins TRBV19 and TRBJ1-1; D remains ambiguous. This CDR3 comprises 14 residues. Trimming shortened V by 0 bases and J by 8 bases, and 13 bases separated the two germline ends. Germline V lookup: CDR1 LNHDA, CDR2 SQIVND (reference sequence). The CDR3 loop is CASSIERGGKEAFF. CDR3 coding DNA: TGTGCCAGTAGTATAGAACGTGGAGGGAAGGAAGCTTTCTTT.

CDR3 DNA: TGTGCCAGCAGTCCCCGGACAGAGCAGTTCTTC. It translates to CASSPRTEQFF. This chain links TRBV6-5 with TRBJ2-1, with D maybe TRBD1 (5 bases). CDR1 MNHEY and CDR2 SVGAGI come from the germline V gene. Trimming took off 5 bases at V and 10 bases at J, with 9 bases between the two ends. The CDR3 consists of 11 residues.

The rearrangement joins TRBV19 to TRBJ2-7, with 10 bases matching TRBD1. This CDR3 comprises 14 residues. V gave up 3 bases and J gave up 2 bases; unmatched junction bases: 1. Germline V lookup: CDR1 LNHDA, CDR2 SQIVND (reference sequence). The CDR3 DNA follows: TGTGCCAGTAGTATGACAGGGGGCCCCTACGAGCAGTACTTC. It translates to CASSMTGGPYEQYF.

The V call is TRBV6-4, the J call TRBJ1-3, with D possibly TRBD1 on 6 matching bases. Germline V gene lookup returns CDR1 MRHNA and CDR2 SNTAGT. Trimming took 8 bases from V and 4 from J, leaving 12 bases between them. The CDR3 runs to 13 residues. In nucleotides, the CDR3 is TGTGCCAGCTCCAACGACAGGGGAAACACCATATATTTT. Its protein is CASSNDRGNTIYF.

This clone occurred a few times. The J gene is TRBJ2-7, the V gene TRBV7-2; 7 nucleotides align to TRBD1. Germline V lookup: CDR1 SGHTA, CDR2 FQGNSA. This CDR3 has 13 residues. With V trimmed by 5 bases and J by 2 bases, 3 bases remained unmatched. This chain's CDR3 is CASSVDRAYEQYF. CDR3 DNA: TGTGCCAGCAGCGTCGACAGGGCCTACGAGCAGTACTTC.

This chain uses TRBV19 with TRBJ1-1, with 8 positions matching TRBD1. Germline values: CDR1 LNHDA, CDR2 SQIVND (reference sequence). This CDR3 spans 17 amino acids. V shed 7 bases and J 3 bases; nucleotides not matched to a gene: 16. CDR3 nucleotide sequence: TGTGCCAGTAAGGCCAGGGGGCGAGGACGACGCTACACTGAAGCTTTCTTT. Translating gives CASKARGRGRRYTEAFF.

In this sample, this clone turned up many times. V usage is TRBV6-6 and J usage is TRBJ1-4; D remains ambiguous. This CDR3 has 14 residues. Trimming took off 0 bases at V and 8 bases at J, with 10 bases between the two ends. Germline CDR1 and CDR2: MNHNY and SVGAGI (reference sequence). For the CDR3, the DNA is TGTGCCAGCAGTTACTCGAGATTGGTGGAAAAACTGTTTTTT. Protein sequence: CASSYSRLVEKLFF.

The chain recombines TRBV5-1 with TRBJ1-4, with D tentatively TRBD1 (5 bases). The V end was cut by 5 bases, the J end by 6 bases, with 17 bases between. Germline CDR1 is SGHRS and CDR2 is YFSETQ. The CDR3 totals 15 residues. The CDR3 DNA sequence: TGCGCCAGCAGATCTGGCGGCAGGGCAGATGAAAAACTGTTTTTT. This gives the protein CASRSGGRADEKLFF.

In DNA, the CDR3 is TGTGCCAGCAGCGTCCCCCGGACAGGGAGGAGGGAAAGCTCTGGGGCCAACGTCCTGACTTTC. Its translation is CASSVPRTGRRESSGANVLTF. The rearrangement joins TRBV9 to TRBJ2-6; 8 bases are shared with TRBD1. CDR3 length: 21 residues. Germline CDR1 SGDLS, CDR2 YYNGEE. V gave up 2 bases and J gave up 0 bases; unmatched junction bases: 16.

The chain employs TRBV27 and TRBJ2-1; weak D call: TRBD1 (6 bases). CDR1 is MNHEY and CDR2 is SMNVEV in the germline V gene (reference sequence). V was shortened by 2 bases and J by 3 bases, with 8 bases between the two germline ends. This CDR3 region has 14 residues. The CDR3 nucleotides read TGTGCCAGCAGTTTAAGACAGGACTACAATGAGCAGTTCTTC. As protein: CASSLRQDYNEQFF.

A single count supports this clone. The chain joins TRBV11-2 to TRBJ2-1; 8 bases match TRBD1. This CDR3 comprises 15 residues. The trim removed 5 bases at V and 9 bases at J, leaving 12 bases unmatched. Germline CDR1 is SGHAT and CDR2 is FQNNGV. The CDR3, as DNA: TGTGCCAGCAGCCTAACATTCGACAGGGGAGGTGAGCAGTTCTTC. Its protein product is CASSLTFDRGGEQFF. Full variable domain (missing parts from reference TRBV11-2 and TRBJ2-1): EAGVAQSPRYKIIEKRQSVAFWCNPISGHATLYWYQQILGQGPKLLIQFQNNGVVDDSQLPKDRFSAERLKGVDSTLKIQPAKLEDSAVYLCASSLTFDRGGEQFFGPGTRLTVL.

The chain uses TRBV29-1 and TRBJ2-1, with D hard to call. V lost 4 bases to trimming and J lost 9 bases, with 16 bases between them. Germline V gene lookup returns CDR1 SQVTM and CDR2 ANQGSEA. The CDR3 is made up of 13 amino acids. CDR3 protein: CSVVHGSWSEQFF. The CDR3 DNA reads TGCAGCGTTGTTCACGGCAGCTGGAGTGAGCAGTTCTTC.

DNA for the CDR3: TGTGCCAGCAGTCCTAGGGGCAGGGAGGATCAGCCCCAGCATTTT. Protein sequence: CASSPRGREDQPQHF. This chain links TRBV27 with TRBJ1-5, with D possibly being TRBD1 (5 bases). This CDR3 region has 15 residues. Trimming stripped 5 bases from V and 5 bases from J, with 16 bases between. CDR1 MNHEY and CDR2 SMNVEV come from the germline V gene (reference sequence).

The chain uses TRBV27 and TRBJ1-5; D is possibly TRBD1 (5 bases). The V gene's germline CDR1 is MNHEY and CDR2 SMNVEV (reference sequence). Trimming shortened V by 5 bases and J by 2 bases, and 13 bases separated the two germline ends. CDR3 length equals 15 residues. CDR3 region: CASSLYGGGNQPQHF. The DNA for the CDR3 is TGTGCCAGCAGTCTCTACGGGGGAGGCAATCAGCCCCAGCATTTT.

This chain links TRBV13 with TRBJ2-2, with a weak D call TRBD2 (6 bases). The CDR3 spans 14 residues. Trimming stripped 7 bases from V and 6 bases from J, with 15 bases between. Germline CDR1 and CDR2: PRHDT and FYEKMQ (reference sequence). The CDR3 DNA sequence: TGTGCCAGCAACCTGAATACGGGAGCCGGGGAGCTGTTTTTT. Translated, it gives CASNLNTGAGELFF.

The CDR3 reads CASSQDLWQGVNQPQHF. The CDR3 DNA sequence: TGCGCCAGCAGCCAAGATCTCTGGCAGGGGGTCAATCAGCCCCAGCATTTT. The chain carries TRBV4-3 and TRBJ1-5; 7 bases line up with TRBD1. The CDR3 covers 17 residues. V gave up 0 bases and J gave up 3 bases; unmatched junction bases: 8. CDR1 is LGHNA, CDR2 YSLEER, per germline.

The chain recombines TRBV6-5 with TRBJ1-4; D unresolved. CDR3 size: 14 residues. V lost 3 bases and J lost 4, with 9 bases in between. Germline lookup yields CDR1 MNHEY and CDR2 SVGAGI. The CDR3 is CASSYGQNNEKLFF. In DNA, the CDR3 is TGTGCCAGCAGTTATGGTCAGAATAATGAAAAACTGTTTTTT.

V usage is TRBV5-1 and J usage is TRBJ2-1; possibly TRBD1 for D (6 bases). V was trimmed by 4 bases and J by 10 bases, leaving 12 bases between them. The CDR3 is made up of 12 amino acids. Germline CDR1 SGHRS, CDR2 YFSETQ. CDR3 sequence (DNA): TGCGCCAGCAGCCATGCAGGGGCCGAGCAGTTCTTC. Translated: CASSHAGAEQFF.

The sample holds one count of this clone. The chain joins TRBV18 to TRBJ2-7, with D tentatively TRBD2 (6 bases). This CDR3 is built from 15 residues. V was cut by 8 bases and J by 9 bases, with 26 bases left in between. CDR1 and CDR2 (germline): KGHSH, LQKENI. This chain's CDR3 is CASTTSGTGSGGQYF. The DNA for the CDR3 is TGTGCCAGCACGACGTCCGGGACGGGCTCCGGGGGGCAGTACTTC.

This chain connects TRBV4-2 to TRBJ2-1; tentatively, D is TRBD2 (6 bases). The CDR3 totals 14 residues. Germline CDR1 and CDR2: LGHNA and YNFKEQ. The ends were cut back, 4 bases at V and 2 bases at J, with 9 bases in the middle. As DNA, the CDR3 is TGTGCCAGCAGCCTTGGGGGGACCTACAATGAGCAGTTCTTC. It codes for CASSLGGTYNEQFF.

The gene calls are TRBV12-3 or TRBV12-4 and TRBJ1-2, with D hard to call. The CDR3 extends over 11 amino acids. The V and J ends lost 10 bases and 4 bases respectively, with 10 bases between them. CDR3 residues: CATGRAYGYTF. In nucleotides, the CDR3 is TGTGCCACGGGAAGGGCCTATGGCTACACCTTC.

The genes are TRBV27 and TRBJ1-2, with TRBD1 identical over 9 bases. V shed 5 bases, J shed 4 bases, and the junction held 5 bases outside the gene matches. This CDR3 has 14 residues. Germline V CDR1 and CDR2: MNHEY, SMNVEV (reference sequence). The CDR3 is CASSETGGGYGYTF. Here the CDR3 DNA reads TGTGCCAGCAGTGAGACAGGGGGAGGCTATGGCTACACCTTC.

This chain links TRBV5-4 with TRBJ2-2, with D possibly being TRBD1 (5 bases). The CDR3 is 14 residues long. Per the germline V gene, CDR1 is SGHNT and CDR2 is YYREEE (reference sequence). Trimming removed 6 bases from V and 2 bases from J, with 11 bases in between. The CDR3 nucleotides are TGTGCCAGCAAAACCCAGGGAAACACCGGGGAGCTGTTTTTT. Translation: CASKTQGNTGELFF.

The rearrangement uses TRBV5-1 and TRBJ1-2; D is unclear. V was pared by 8 bases and J by 6 bases, with 20 bases between. The CDR3 contains 14 residues. Germline CDR1 reads SGHRS; CDR2 reads YFSETQ. The CDR3 loop reads CASRFGPQVDGYTF. The DNA for the CDR3 is TGCGCCAGTCGATTTGGGCCCCAGGTCGATGGCTACACCTTC.

In its sample, this clone was seen a few times. The chain employs TRBV7-2 and TRBJ2-3; tentative D call: TRBD1 (6 bases). Germline V gene sequence: CDR1 SGHTA, CDR2 FQGNSA. V dropped 1 base and J dropped 11 bases, with 16 bases sitting between them. There are 14 residues in the CDR3. CDR3 DNA: TGTGCCAGCAGCTTAGGGGGGCCGGGGCAAGGGCAGTATTTT. Translation: CASSLGGPGQGQYF.

The sample holds one count of this clone. The rearrangement joins TRBV28 to TRBJ1-1; weak D call: TRBD1 (5 bases). Trimming took 7 bases from V and 6 from J, leaving 15 bases between them. The CDR3 sequence is 13 residues long. Germline V gene sequence: CDR1 MDHEN, CDR2 SYDVKM. The CDR3 nucleotides are TGTGCCAGCACCCCGGGTGTAGGGGCTGAAGCTTTCTTT. Amino acid sequence: CASTPGVGAEAFF.

The V call is TRBV7-2, the J call TRBJ2-1, with TRBD2 matching 8 bases. The CDR3 runs to 15 residues. V shed 6 bases and J 5 bases; nucleotides not matched to a gene: 9. The germline V gene has CDR1 SGHTA and CDR2 FQGNSA. CDR3 sequence: CASSRRGGSNNEQFF. In DNA, the CDR3 is TGTGCCAGCAGTCGCCGGGGGGGCTCAAACAATGAGCAGTTCTTC.

The CDR3 reads CASSETSGSHNEQFF. CDR3 DNA sequence: TGTGCCAGCAGTGAGACTAGCGGGAGCCACAATGAGCAGTTCTTC. This chain joins TRBV9 and TRBJ2-1; 12 bases match TRBD2. The CDR3 runs to 15 residues. The germline gives CDR1 SGDLS, CDR2 YYNGEE. V lost 5 bases, J lost 5 bases, and 5 bases stayed unmatched.

The chain links TRBV5-6 to TRBJ2-4, with TRBD1 matching over 7 bases. V lost 4 bases, J lost 0 bases, and 7 bases stayed unmatched. This CDR3 has 16 residues. Per the germline V gene, CDR1 is SGHDT and CDR2 is YYEEEE. The CDR3 region is CASSVGTALAKNIQYF. In DNA form, the CDR3 reads TGTGCCAGCAGCGTCGGGACAGCTCTAGCCAAAAACATTCAGTACTTC.

This clone was seen a single time. This rearrangement joins TRBV29-1 to TRBJ2-1; 9 bases map to TRBD1. Trimming took 4 bases from V and 6 from J; bases not matched to a gene: 7. Germline CDR1 reads SQVTM; CDR2 reads ANQGSEA. The CDR3 sequence is 14 residues long. In DNA form, the CDR3 reads TGCAGCGTTGTGGGTGGGACAGGGAGCAATGAGCAGTTCTTC. Its protein is CSVVGGTGSNEQFF.

The chain joins TRBV3-1 (or the pseudogene TRBV3-2) to TRBJ1-4; 10 nucleotides align to TRBD1. V lost 3 bases to trimming and J lost 8 bases; unmatched junction nucleotides: 9. The CDR3 runs 16 residues. Per germline, CDR1 LGHDT and CDR2 YNNKEL (reference sequence). CDR3 sequence reads: CASSQGDRGILEKLFF. CDR3 DNA sequence: TGTGCCAGCAGCCAGGGGGACAGGGGTATTTTGGAAAAACTGTTTTTT.